The 30 T cell receptor beta chains below were found in one sample sequenced in a study of T cell repertoires in cytomegalovirus infection. TCRdb analysed the reads with MiXCR anew, one entry per CDR3 protein. The table lists some 390,000 distinct CDR3 sequences, around 18% of them singletons, with 8.5% to 10% in the top ten. Sequenced: PBMCs. All receptors derive from a human donor in good health (CMV status not recorded). Some clones in this sample may be carry-over from other donors' samples.

This clonotype was observed a handful of times. The chain couples TRBV19 to TRBJ2-7; 7 positions match TRBD1. CDR1 and CDR2 from the germline V gene are LNHDA and SQIVND (reference sequence). V lost 0 bases, J lost 2 bases, and 4 bases stayed unmatched. The CDR3 is made up of 15 amino acids. CDR3: CASSIEGTEPYEQYF. As DNA, the CDR3 is TGTGCCAGTAGTATAGAGGGGACAGAACCCTACGAGCAGTACTTC.

This clonotype showed up many times. CDR3 bases: TGTGCCAGCAGCTCTCTTGGACAGTATGGCTACACCTTC. This sequence encodes CASSSLGQYGYTF. The V and J genes are TRBV7-2 and TRBJ1-2; TRBD1 might be the D (6 bases). The CDR3 has 13 residues. Germline V lookup: CDR1 SGHTA, CDR2 FQGNSA. V was cut by 4 bases and J by 5 bases, with 11 bases left in between.

The chain has TRBV12-3 or TRBV12-4 and TRBJ2-7; 8 bases map to TRBD2. The junction had 6 bases not matched to a gene; V was cut back by 5 bases and J by 6 bases. The length of the CDR3 is 13 residues. The CDR3 here is CASSLDREGEQYF. The CDR3 nucleotides are TGTGCCAGCAGTCTTGACCGGGAGGGCGAGCAGTACTTC.

This clonotype was seen many times. This rearrangement joins TRBV28 to TRBJ1-3, with no clear D. V lost 6 bases and J lost 2, with 14 bases in between. Germline V lookup: CDR1 MDHEN, CDR2 SYDVKM. The CDR3 covers 15 residues. The CDR3 DNA reads TGTGCCAGCAGCCGGACCCACAGTACTGGAAACACCATATATTTT. Translated: CASSRTHSTGNTIYF.

This clonotype was counted between two and nine times. The chain couples TRBV12-3 or TRBV12-4 to TRBJ2-5; 9 bases agree with TRBD2. The trim removed 0 bases at V and 6 bases at J, leaving 2 bases unmatched. This CDR3 is 14 amino acids long. The DNA of the CDR3 is TGTGCCAGCAGTTTAGCGGCGGGAGGGAAGACCCAGTACTTC. This translates into CASSLAAGGKTQYF.

This clonotype turned up a few times. The CDR3 here is CASSPATIGELFF. CDR3 nucleotide sequence: TGTGCCAGCTCACCAGCGACTATCGGGGAGCTGTTTTTT. The genes are TRBV18 and TRBJ2-2, with D possibly matching TRBD2 (5 bases). The germline V gene has CDR1 KGHSH and CDR2 LQKENI. The CDR3 length is 13 residues. Trimming pared 2 bases from V and 7 bases from J, leaving 8 bases between.

This clonotype was detected ten times or more. The rearrangement joins TRBV7-2 to TRBJ2-2, with D possibly being TRBD1 (5 bases). CDR1 is SGHTA and CDR2 is FQGNSA in the germline V gene. Trimming took off 7 bases at V and 8 bases at J, with 20 bases between the two ends. The CDR3 covers 15 residues. The CDR3 region is CASTFDRPLGGELFF. In nucleotides, the CDR3 is TGTGCCAGCACCTTTGACAGACCCTTAGGAGGGGAGCTGTTTTTT.

This clonotype has only a few counts. The rearrangement links TRBV20-1 to TRBJ2-5; perhaps TRBD2 as D (6 bases). In germline, CDR1 is DFQATT, CDR2 SNEGSKA (reference sequence). The V end lost 0 bases, the J end lost 1 base, and 9 bases lay between the germline ends. The CDR3 contains 14 residues. The CDR3 spells CSARDLTSQETQYF. CDR3 sequence (DNA): TGCAGTGCTAGAGATCTGACTAGCCAAGAGACCCAGTACTTC.

This clonotype was counted only a few times. The CDR3 sequence is CASSPGLRKQEDTQYF. In DNA, the CDR3 is TGTGCCAGCAGCCCAGGACTAAGGAAACAGGAAGATACGCAGTATTTT. The chain employs TRBV11-2 and TRBJ2-3, with TRBD2 as a possible D gene (6 bases). This CDR3 has 16 amino acids. Trimming stripped 5 bases from V and 5 bases from J, with 20 bases between. Germline V lookup: CDR1 SGHAT, CDR2 FQNNGV.

The sample holds a few counts of this clonotype. This sequence joins TRBV12-3 or TRBV12-4 and TRBJ2-1; 8 positions match TRBD1. This CDR3 comprises 15 residues. Trimming took 5 bases from V and 7 from J; bases not matched to a gene: 10. The CDR3 DNA reads as TGTGCCAGCAGTCCAGGACAGGGTTGGGTAAATGAGCAGTTCTTC. It specifies CASSPGQGWVNEQFF.

This clonotype was detected once. The J gene is TRBJ2-1, the V gene TRBV28; TRBD2 matches at 12 bases. The ends lost 7 bases at V and 5 bases at J; junction bases unmatched: 6. Per germline, CDR1 MDHEN and CDR2 SYDVKM. CDR3 length equals 15 residues. The CDR3 DNA is TGTGCCAGCACCATACTAGCGGGAGGTAACAATGAGCAGTTCTTC. It is translated as CASTILAGGNNEQFF.

The CDR3 DNA is TGTGCCAGCAGTTACTCCCAGGGGACGGGCACAGATACGCAGTATTTT. This codes for CASSYSQGTGTDTQYF. The V gene is TRBV6-6, the J gene TRBJ2-3, with TRBD1 as a possible D gene (6 bases). V was shortened by 0 bases and J by 1 base, with 11 bases between the two germline ends. The CDR3 extends over 16 amino acids. Germline V CDR1 and CDR2: MNHNY, SVGAGI (reference sequence).

This clonotype was seen a handful of times. The V call is TRBV12-3 or TRBV12-4, the J call TRBJ2-1; D tentatively fits TRBD1 or TRBD2 (6 bases each). This CDR3 region has 12 residues. Trimming took off 7 bases at V and 7 bases at J, with 11 bases between the two ends. CDR3 nucleotide sequence: TGTGCCAGCATCCGGGGGCGGAATGAGCAGTTCTTC. Protein sequence: CASIRGRNEQFF.

This clonotype came up many times. The chain uses TRBV7-2 and TRBJ2-3; the D gene is possibly TRBD2 (6 bases). Germline CDR1 reads SGHTA; CDR2 reads FQGNSA. The V end was cut by 6 bases, the J end by 1 base, with 14 bases between. This CDR3 comprises 15 residues. The CDR3 bases are TGTGCCAGCAGTTACTCACCGGGGGGCACAGATACGCAGTATTTT. It specifies CASSYSPGGTDTQYF.

A few counts support this clonotype. The chain is built from TRBV7-6 and TRBJ2-3; 7 bases agree with TRBD1. Germline-derived CDR1 and CDR2 are SGHVS and FNYEAQ. J lost 8 bases, V lost 1 base, and 9 bases had no gene match. The CDR3 is made up of 15 amino acids. For the CDR3, the DNA is TGTGCCAGCAGCTTAGAAGGGACAGTTGCGGGTACGCAGTATTTT. It is translated as CASSLEGTVAGTQYF.

The gene calls are TRBV2 and TRBJ1-5; D remains ambiguous. The CDR3 is 13 amino acids. From germline, CDR1 is SNHLY and CDR2 FYNNEI. Trimming shortened V by 10 bases and J by 0 bases, and 10 bases separated the two germline ends. In DNA form, the CDR3 reads TGTGCCACAGGAAGGGTTAGCAATCAGCCCCAGCATTTT. As protein: CATGRVSNQPQHF.

This clonotype was seen many times. This sequence joins TRBV7-2 and TRBJ1-1; possible D gene TRBD1, 5 bases. V gave up 4 bases and J gave up 8 bases, with 11 bases separating them. The germline gives CDR1 SGHTA, CDR2 FQGNSA. This CDR3 spans 12 amino acids. CDR3 sequence (DNA): TGTGCCAGCAGCTCTCGTGGGGGGGAAGCTTTCTTT. Its translation: CASSSRGGEAFF.

The chain has TRBV20-1 and TRBJ2-5; 11 bases are a match to TRBD2. Germline CDR1 reads DFQATT; CDR2 reads SNEGSKA (reference sequence). J was trimmed by 1 base and V by 5 bases; bases with no gene match: 3. The CDR3 totals 14 residues. As DNA, the CDR3 is TGCAGTGCTCCACTAGCGGGGGCCCAAGAGACCCAGTACTTC. Translating it yields CSAPLAGAQETQYF.

The genes are TRBV27 and TRBJ2-2; weak D call: TRBD1 (6 bases). Germline V gene data show CDR1 as MNHEY and CDR2 as SMNVEV (reference sequence). CDR3 length: 17 amino acids. Trimming stripped 3 bases from V and 0 bases from J, with 14 bases between. CDR3 DNA: TGTGCCAGCAGTTTTCGGTTGGACAGCACGAACACCGGGGAGCTGTTTTTT. This translates into CASSFRLDSTNTGELFF.

A few counts support this clonotype. The chain has TRBV7-6 and TRBJ2-3; 10 bases are a match to TRBD2. CDR1 and CDR2 (germline): SGHVS, FNYEAQ. The CDR3 spans 21 residues. V shed 5 bases, J shed 4 bases, and the junction held 24 bases outside the gene matches. Here the CDR3 reads CASSITIAVSIAGGPSDTQYF. In nucleotides, the CDR3 is TGTGCCAGCAGCATAACAATAGCGGTCTCAATAGCGGGAGGACCATCAGATACGCAGTATTTT.

This clonotype appeared many times. This chain uses TRBV7-2 with TRBJ1-2; D remains ambiguous. The germline V and J ends were trimmed by 1 base and 7 bases, with 7 bases remaining between them. This CDR3 has 12 amino acids. CDR1 is SGHTA and CDR2 is FQGNSA in the germline V gene. CDR3 nucleotides: TGTGCCAGCAGCTTAGATGGAGGTGGCTACACCTTC. Translating gives CASSLDGGGYTF.

The chain carries TRBV29-1 and TRBJ2-3, with D perhaps matching TRBD1 or TRBD2 (5 bases each). CDR1 is SQVTM and CDR2 is ANQGSEA in the germline V gene. The CDR3 loop spans 14 amino acids. Trimming removed 3 bases at V and 3 bases at J, with 13 bases between. The CDR3 sequence: CSVDGAGSTDTQYF. CDR3 DNA: TGCAGCGTTGACGGGGCAGGGTCTACAGATACGCAGTATTTT.

Remarks on this clonotype: A much bigger clone sits one base away, suggesting this may be a read error. The chain links TRBV19 to TRBJ1-5; D is unclear. Germline assignment: CDR1 LNHDA and CDR2 SQIVND (reference sequence). This CDR3 contains 12 residues. Written as DNA, the CDR3 is TGTGCCAATAGTCTACGGTTAGAACCCCAGCATTTT. Translating gives CANSLRLEPQHF. The full variable domain, rest sourced from reference TRBV19 and TRBJ1-5, is DGGITQSPKYLFRKEGQNVTLSCEQNLNHDAMYWYRQDPGQGLRLIYYSQIVNDFQKGDIAEGYSVSREKKESFPLTVTSAQKNPTAFYLCANSLRLEPQHFGDGTRLSIL.

The chain recombines TRBV20-1 with TRBJ1-1; no clear D. Germline V gives CDR1 DFQATT, CDR2 SNEGSKA (reference sequence). V lost 7 bases and J 10 bases, leaving 10 bases between the germline ends. The CDR3 has 9 amino acids. CDR3: CSDDSGAFF. The CDR3 DNA reads TGCAGTGATGACTCTGGAGCTTTCTTT.

The chain carries TRBV19 and TRBJ2-1; 15 positions agree with TRBD2. CDR1 is LNHDA and CDR2 is SQIVND in the germline V gene (reference sequence). CDR3 length equals 15 residues. Losses at the gene ends were 7 bases for V and 9 bases for J; bases not matched to a gene: 7. CDR3 region: CASIFGTSGRPEQFF. In nucleotides, the CDR3 is TGTGCCAGTATCTTTGGGACTAGCGGGAGGCCTGAGCAGTTCTTC.

Only a few counts were recorded for this clonotype. This chain links TRBV5-6 with TRBJ2-3; D possibly corresponds to TRBD2 (6 bases). Trimming removed 3 bases from V and 0 bases from J, with 14 bases in between. The germline CDR1 and CDR2 sequences are SGHDT and YYEEEE. The CDR3 covers 16 residues. The CDR3, as DNA: TGTGCCAGCAGCTACTCCGGGACTCGAAGCACAGATACGCAGTATTTT. Translated: CASSYSGTRSTDTQYF.

This clonotype has ten or more counts. The rearrangement joins TRBV7-8 to TRBJ1-1, with a tentative D call TRBD1 (5 bases). Between the trimmed V and J ends, which lost 3 bases and 0 bases, there was a span of 8 bases. Germline CDR1 is SGHVS and CDR2 is FQNEAQ. The CDR3 extends over 14 amino acids. The CDR3 loop is CASSLGGLNTEAFF. The CDR3, as DNA: TGTGCCAGCAGCTTGGGGGGACTGAACACTGAAGCTTTCTTT.

The chain combines TRBV14 with TRBJ2-5; 8 bases align to TRBD2. The germline V gene has CDR1 SGHDN and CDR2 FVKESK. Unmatched junction bases numbered 7, after V lost 8 bases and J lost 5 bases. CDR3 size: 13 residues. CDR3 DNA: TGTGCCAGCGCGGGACTAGAGCTCGAGACCCAGTACTTC. This translates into CASAGLELETQYF.

Many counts were recorded for this clonotype. V is TRBV28 and J is TRBJ2-7; 8 positions match TRBD1. The CDR3 extends over 16 amino acids. CDR1 and CDR2 (germline): MDHEN, SYDVKM. J gave up 2 bases and V 4 bases, and 10 bases lay outside the gene matches. CDR3 in amino acids: CASSSPGQVSPYEQYF. The CDR3 bases are TGTGCCAGCAGTTCACCGGGACAGGTATCCCCCTACGAGCAGTACTTC.

This clonotype was counted ten times or more. The gene calls are TRBV6-2 or TRBV6-3 and TRBJ2-1; 8 bases agree with TRBD1. CDR1 and CDR2 from the germline V gene are MNHEY and SVGEGT. The CDR3 spans 15 residues. V was pared by 8 bases and J by 1 base, with 7 bases of the junction left unmatched. Here the CDR3 reads CASDRQGASYNEQFF. CDR3 DNA sequence: TGTGCCAGCGACCGCCAGGGGGCTTCCTACAATGAGCAGTTCTTC.